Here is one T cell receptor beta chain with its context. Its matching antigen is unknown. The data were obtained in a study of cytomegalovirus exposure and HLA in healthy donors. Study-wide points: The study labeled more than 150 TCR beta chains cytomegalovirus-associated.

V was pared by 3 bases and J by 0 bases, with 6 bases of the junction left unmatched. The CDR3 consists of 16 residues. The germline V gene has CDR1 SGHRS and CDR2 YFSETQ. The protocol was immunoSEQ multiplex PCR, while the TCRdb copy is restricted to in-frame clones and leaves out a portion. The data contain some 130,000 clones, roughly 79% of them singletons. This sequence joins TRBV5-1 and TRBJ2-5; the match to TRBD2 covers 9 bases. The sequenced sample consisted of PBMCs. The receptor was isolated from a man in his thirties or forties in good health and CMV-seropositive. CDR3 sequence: CASSSQLAGNQETQYF. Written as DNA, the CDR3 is TGCGCCAGCAGCTCACAACTAGCGGGCAACCAAGAGACCCAGTACTTC. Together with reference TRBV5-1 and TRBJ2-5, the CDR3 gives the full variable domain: KAGVTQTPRYLIKTRGQQVTLSCSPISGHRSVSWYQQTPGQGLQFLFEYFSETQRNKGNFPGRFSGRQFSNSRSEMNVSTLELGDSALYLCASSSQLAGNQETQYFGPGTRLLVL.